This is a list of T cell receptor beta chains from one sample in a study of cytomegalovirus exposure and HLA in healthy donors. Produced via immunoSEQ multiplex PCR; TCRdb's table is partial and in-frame only. Counted here are under 300,000 clones, almost 90% occurring once; the ten biggest clones make up less than 0.4%. Source material: PBMCs. The receptors shown here come from a woman younger than 30 in good health and CMV-seronegative. The CDR3 runs from the conserved cysteine through the conserved F or W. The D gene is left open where the match is weak. Clone size is shown for a subset of rows, as once, few, many or a class of expanded clone.

clone_size	v_call	d_call	j_call	cdr3_nt	cdr3_aa
.	TRBV7-8	TRBD1	TRBJ2-1	TGTGCCAGCAGCCACCCGGGACAGGGGGCATACAATGAGCAGTTCTTC	CASSHPGQGAYNEQFF
.	TRBV5-6	.	TRBJ2-7	TGTGCCAGCAGCTTGAAGGGGCAGGACCCCTACGAGCAGTACTTC	CASSLKGQDPYEQYF
.	TRBV19	.	TRBJ1-5	TGTGCCAGTAGTATAGGACAGGCGCTCAATCAGCCCCAGCATTTT	CASSIGQALNQPQHF
.	TRBV28	.	TRBJ2-1	TGTGCCAGCAGTGAGGGCACGGCGGGATACAATGAGCAGTTCTTC	CASSEGTAGYNEQFF
.	TRBV19	.	TRBJ2-7	TGTGCCAGTAGTATTGGGACACATCCCTACGAGCAGTACTTC	CASSIGTHPYEQYF
.	TRBV28	TRBD1	TRBJ1-2	TGTGCCAGCAGTTCTACAGGGGGCAACTATGGCTACACCTTC	CASSSTGGNYGYTF
.	TRBV11-2	TRBD2	TRBJ2-7	TGTGCCAGCAGTCAAAGTAGCGGGGCGAATTACGAGCAGTACTTC	CASSQSSGANYEQYF
few	TRBV9	.	TRBJ2-7	TGTGCCAGCAGCGTAGATGAGGGCCACGAGCAGTACTTC	CASSVDEGHEQYF
.	TRBV28	TRBD1	TRBJ1-4	TGTGCCAGCGGGGGAGAACAGGGGATAAGGGAAAAACTGTTTTTT	CASGGEQGIREKLFF
.	TRBV5-1	.	TRBJ1-3	TGCGCCAGCAGCTCCGACAGTACCTCTGGAAACACCATATATTTT	CASSSDSTSGNTIYF
.	TRBV10-2	TRBD2	TRBJ2-5	TGCGCCAGCAGCCCGAGCGGGGGGTACCAAGTGACCCAGTACTTC	CASSPSGGYQVTQYF
once	TRBV5-1	TRBD2	TRBJ2-1	TGCGCCAGCAGCTTAGGACGGACAGGACTAGCGGGGGGGCCCTACAATGAGCAGTTCTTC	CASSLGRTGLAGGPYNEQFF
.	TRBV27	TRBD2	TRBJ2-2	TGTGCCACCACGCCGGGCGGGGGGAACACCGGGGAGCTGTTTTTT	CATTPGGGNTGELFF
.	TRBV28	.	TRBJ1-5	TGTGCCAGCAGTACGAGGGGACTCAATCAGCCCCAGCATTTT	CASSTRGLNQPQHF
.	TRBV5-1	TRBD2	TRBJ2-3	TGCGCCAGCAGCTTCGGACTAGCGGGGGCCAGCGATTCCACAGATACGCAGTATTTT	CASSFGLAGASDSTDTQYF
.	TRBV13	TRBD1	TRBJ1-1	TGTGCCAGCAGCTTAACAGGGGCTGAAGCTTTCTTT	CASSLTGAEAFF
.	TRBV19	.	TRBJ2-1	TGTGCCAGTAGTATCGAGGGTTCCTACAATGAGCAGTTCTTC	CASSIEGSYNEQFF
.	TRBV6-6	TRBD2	TRBJ2-7	TGTGCCAGCAGTTCTAGCGGGGGGGCAACCTACGAGCAGTACTTC	CASSSSGGATYEQYF
once	TRBV13	TRBD1	TRBJ1-1	TGTGCCAGCAGCGTCTTTGCCTGGGACAGGAACACTGAAGCTTTCTTT	CASSVFAWDRNTEAFF
.	TRBV6-5	.	TRBJ2-7	TGTGCCAGCAGTTCAGACAGAGACTACGAGCAGTACTTC	CASSSDRDYEQYF
.	TRBV5-8	TRBD1	TRBJ2-1	TGTGCCAGCAGCGAAATTGACAGGGGGATAAACAATGAGCAGTTCTTC	CASSEIDRGINNEQFF
.	TRBV5-6	TRBD1	TRBJ1-6	TGTGCCAGCAGCTCCAGGACAGGGTGGTGGTCCTATAATTCACCCCTCCACTTT	CASSSRTGWWSYNSPLHF
.	TRBV5-1	.	TRBJ1-1	TGCGCCAGCAGCTTCTCCGGGGACACTGAAGCTTTCTTT	CASSFSGDTEAFF
.	TRBV28	TRBD1	TRBJ1-4	TGTGCCAGCAGCCCGGACAGGGTCAGCGAAAAACTGTTTTTT	CASSPDRVSEKLFF
.	TRBV28	.	TRBJ1-2	TGTGCCAGCAGCCTACGAGACAGTTTGAACTATGGCTACACCTTC	CASSLRDSLNYGYTF
.	TRBV27	TRBD2	TRBJ2-7	TGTGCCAGCAGTTTTCTAGCGGACGGCGAGCAGTACTTC	CASSFLADGEQYF
.	TRBV14	.	TRBJ2-3	TGTGCCAGCGCGGGCTTGGACACAGATACGCAGTATTTT	CASAGLDTDTQYF
.	TRBV9	TRBD2	TRBJ2-2	TGTGCCAGCAGCCCCGGGGGGGGTACCGGGGAGCTGTTTTTT	CASSPGGGTGELFF
.	TRBV7-3	.	TRBJ1-1	TGTGCCAGCAGCGGGTCCCTGACAGTGAACACTGAAGCTTTCTTT	CASSGSLTVNTEAFF
few	TRBV4-1	TRBD2	TRBJ2-5	TGCGCCAGCAGCCGACTAGCGGGGGAGACCCAGTACTTC	CASSRLAGETQYF
once	TRBV5-4	.	TRBJ1-1	TGTGCCAGCACGGGCCGGGAGCTGAACACTGAAGCTTTCTTT	CASTGRELNTEAFF
.	TRBV29-1	.	TRBJ2-3	TGCAGCGCCCGTCGACTCCAAGATGACACAGATACGCAGTATTTT	CSARRLQDDTDTQYF
.	TRBV5-4	TRBD2	TRBJ2-3	TGTGCCAGCAGCTGGACTAGCGGGGGAGGCTCAGATACGCAGTATTTT	CASSWTSGGGSDTQYF
.	TRBV25-1	TRBD1	TRBJ1-1	TGTGCCAGCAGGACAGGGGAGGCTGAAGCTTTCTTT	CASRTGEAEAFF
.	TRBV6-5	.	TRBJ2-5	TGTGCCAGCAGTGGTGGGGGCGAGACCCAGTACTTC	CASSGGGETQYF
once	TRBV28	TRBD1	TRBJ1-2	TGTGCCAGCAGTTTAGGGACAGGGGACTGGGGCTACACCTTC	CASSLGTGDWGYTF
.	TRBV6-5	.	TRBJ1-1	TGTGCCAGCAGTTACTTAGCCAGGGGCTACACTGAAGCTTTCTTT	CASSYLARGYTEAFF
.	TRBV19	.	TRBJ1-2	TGTGCCATCTACAGTCCCTATGGCTACACCTTC	CAIYSPYGYTF
.	TRBV9	.	TRBJ1-6	TGTGCCAGCAGCGCGTCGACAAGTAATAATTCACCCCTCCACTTT	CASSASTSNNSPLHF
.	TRBV19	.	TRBJ2-1	TGTGCCAGTAGTACACAGTCCTACAATGAGCAGTTCTTC	CASSTQSYNEQFF
.	TRBV5-1	TRBD1	TRBJ2-2	TGCGCCAGCAGCACGGGACAGGGGAAGACCGGGGAGCTGTTTTTT	CASSTGQGKTGELFF
once	TRBV19	TRBD1	TRBJ1-1	TGTGCCAGTAGCGATTTGGAGGCGACGGGACAGGGATGGAAGCAAGCTTTCTTT	CASSDLEATGQGWKQAFF
.	TRBV6-5	TRBD1	TRBJ1-1	TGTGCCAGCAGTTACGGGGGACAGGGGGCCCTGACTGAAGCTTTCTTT	CASSYGGQGALTEAFF
.	TRBV6-5	.	TRBJ2-2	TGTGCCAGCAGCCGGTTCACCGGGGAGCTGTTTTTT	CASSRFTGELFF
.	TRBV7-3	TRBD2	TRBJ2-1	TGTGCCAGCAGCTACGGGGGGGCCTACAATGAGCAGTTCTTC	CASSYGGAYNEQFF
.	TRBV6-5	.	TRBJ2-1	TGTGCCAGCACCGCCGGCAATGAGCAGTTCTTC	CASTAGNEQFF
.	TRBV10-1	.	TRBJ2-7	TGCGCCAGCAGTGAGCAGACAGGCGTTCCCTACGAGCAGTACTTC	CASSEQTGVPYEQYF
.	TRBV18	TRBD1	TRBJ1-5	TGTGCCAGCTCACCAAAGGGGGCGAGAGGAAATCAGCCCCAGCATTTT	CASSPKGARGNQPQHF
.	TRBV6-4	TRBD2	TRBJ2-1	TGTGCCAGCAGTCCCGGGAGCGGGGGACCGAAGTTCTTC	CASSPGSGGPKFF
.	TRBV14	TRBD1	TRBJ1-1	TGTGCCAGCAGGACCGGGACAGGGGGAATCGTGGGCCGGAACACTGAAGCTTTCTTT	CASRTGTGGIVGRNTEAFF
.	TRBV5-1	TRBD2	TRBJ2-5	TGCGCCAGCAGCAGGGGTTCGGGGGGGCGAGAGGAGACCCAGTACTTC	CASSRGSGGREETQYF
.	TRBV2	.	TRBJ2-5	TGTGCCAGCATTTTCGGGAGCCTACCCCCCCAAGAGACCCAGTACTTC	CASIFGSLPPQETQYF
.	TRBV7-2	TRBD2	TRBJ2-3	TGTGCCAGCAGCTTAGCCGGGCGGGGGGGTAGCACAGATACGCAGTATTTT	CASSLAGRGGSTDTQYF